The 23 T cell receptor beta chains given below trace back to one sample, sequenced in a study of blood T cells in healthy people across ages. The use of a sample-barcoded 5' primer and a J-beta primer mix characterized a second PCR of roughly 6 to 11 cycles. Using its own MiXCR run on the 5' RACE reads, TCRdb lists one record per CDR3 protein. This table holds roughly 1.6 million distinct CDR3 sequences, roughly 30% found once. The sample was blood. The receptors originated from a woman aged 25-40 years in good health.

This clonotype appeared a single time. This rearrangement joins TRBV5-1 to TRBJ2-5, with D unresolved. The CDR3 runs 18 residues. Germline CDR1 reads SGHRS; CDR2 reads YFSETQ. The germline V and J ends were trimmed by 0 bases and 11 bases, with 29 bases remaining between them. Here the CDR3 DNA reads TGCGCCAGCAGCTTGGACACAATGGGTTATAGCTCCTACAATGAGCAGTACTTC. As protein: CASSLDTMGYSSYNEQYF.

The chain joins TRBV6-6 to TRBJ2-1; D may correspond to TRBD1 or TRBD2 (7 bases each). Trimming took 6 bases from V and 6 from J, leaving 15 bases between them. The CDR3 length is 14 residues. Germline lookup yields CDR1 MNHNY and CDR2 SVGAGI (reference sequence). The CDR3 sequence: CASRPGGALNEQFF. For the CDR3, the DNA is TGTGCCAGCAGACCAGGGGGGGCGCTCAATGAGCAGTTCTTC.

The sample holds a few counts of this clonotype. One base away lies a much larger clone, so this may be a sequencing read error. The chain combines TRBV11-2 with TRBJ2-1; D is ambiguous. The CDR3 is 11 residues long. Trimming removed 1 base from V and 8 bases from J, with 3 bases in between. In germline, CDR1 is SGHAT, CDR2 FQNNGV. The CDR3 sequence: CASSLVDEQFF. The CDR3 region has the DNA TGTGCCAGCAGCTTAGTGGATGAGCAGTTCTTC.

This clonotype has ten or more counts. V gene TRBV4-2 combines with J gene TRBJ1-2; weak D call: TRBD1 (5 bases). V lost 0 bases and J lost 6, with 11 bases in between. Per the germline V gene, CDR1 is LGHNA and CDR2 is YNFKEQ. This CDR3 has 14 amino acids. The CDR3 loop reads CASSQDSQGNGYTF. CDR3 nucleotide sequence: TGTGCCAGCAGCCAAGATAGCCAGGGTAATGGCTACACCTTC.

There are a few counts of this clonotype. This chain links TRBV12-3 or TRBV12-4 with TRBJ2-5, with TRBD1 as a possible D gene (6 bases). The CDR3 totals 16 residues. Between the trimmed V and J ends, which lost 5 bases and 5 bases, there was a span of 21 bases. The CDR3 DNA sequence: TGTGCCAGCAGTCCAGGGGTTAGGACCAACGGGGAGACCCAGTACTTC. Its translation: CASSPGVRTNGETQYF.

Worth noting for this clonotype: A single base separates this from a much larger clone, so it may be a read error. The chain joins TRBV12-3 or TRBV12-4 to TRBJ2-7; a weak D match, TRBD2 (5 bases). V lost 7 bases and J 7 bases, leaving 14 bases between the germline ends. CDR3 length equals 12 residues. The CDR3 here is CASKTSANEQYF. In nucleotides, the CDR3 is TGTGCCAGCAAAACTAGTGCAAATGAGCAGTACTTC.

This rearrangement joins TRBV5-1 to TRBJ2-1; 7 positions agree with TRBD1. The germline gives CDR1 SGHRS, CDR2 YFSETQ. The CDR3 covers 15 residues. Trimming cost V 0 bases and J 5 bases; bases outside gene matches: 5. The CDR3 DNA reads as TGCGCCAGCAGCTTGGAACAGGGGAAAAACAATGAGCAGTTCTTC. Protein product: CASSLEQGKNNEQFF.

The J gene is TRBJ2-3, the V gene TRBV6-6; D is uncertain. The CDR3 has 16 residues. The germline gives CDR1 MNHNY, CDR2 SVGAGI (reference sequence). Trimming left V 7 bases short and J 0 bases short, with 17 bases between. The CDR3 region is CASTQTQAVSTDTQYF. The CDR3 nucleotides are TGTGCCAGCACTCAGACCCAGGCGGTTAGCACAGATACGCAGTATTTT.

The chain links TRBV6-2 or TRBV6-3 to TRBJ1-1; D is undetermined. The CDR3 is 15 amino acids. Germline lookup yields CDR1 MNHEY and CDR2 SVGEGT. The V and J ends lost 0 bases and 0 bases respectively, with 8 bases between them. The CDR3 DNA reads TGTGCCAGCAGTTACTCCCCCCAGTTGAACACTGAAGCTTTCTTT. Protein product: CASSYSPQLNTEAFF.

For this clonotype: The junction does not match germline at one end; this may be a read error. The chain links TRBV19 to TRBJ1-6, with 7 bases lining up with TRBD1. From germline, CDR1 is LNHDA and CDR2 SQIVND (reference sequence). This CDR3 comprises 14 residues. The CDR3 coding sequence is TGTGCCAGTAGTATACCAGGGACAGATTCACCTCTCCACTTT. The encoded protein is CASSIPGTDSPLHF.

This clonotype has just a few counts. This chain joins TRBV12-3 or TRBV12-4 and TRBJ2-7; the D gene is possibly TRBD2 (5 bases). V was clipped by 2 bases and J by 7 bases, with 12 bases between them. The CDR3 totals 13 residues. CDR3 coding DNA: TGTGCCAGCAGTTTACGGGATTCGGAAGAGCAGTACTTC. Protein sequence: CASSLRDSEEQYF.

J is TRBJ2-7 and V is TRBV20-1; D call uncertain. The V gene's germline CDR1 is DFQATT and CDR2 SNEGSKA (reference sequence). Trimming removed 3 bases at V and 6 bases at J, with 15 bases between. This CDR3 comprises 13 residues. The CDR3 coding sequence is TGCAGTGCTAGGGCTCCCAAGAGCGCCGAGCAGTACTTC. Translating it yields CSARAPKSAEQYF.

The table lists this clonotype with many counts. V usage is TRBV29-1 and J usage is TRBJ2-7; D is possibly TRBD2 (6 bases). Germline CDR1 reads SQVTM; CDR2 reads ANQGSEA. V was shortened by 6 bases and J by 6 bases, with 12 bases between the two germline ends. The CDR3 is 11 residues long. CDR3 loop: CSVTQGGEQYF. DNA of the CDR3: TGCAGCGTAACCCAGGGAGGCGAGCAGTACTTC.

This clonotype has a single count. This chain connects TRBV2 to TRBJ1-5, with 7 bases identical to TRBD1. Unmatched junction bases numbered 14, after V lost 5 bases and J lost 1 base. Per the germline V gene, CDR1 is SNHLY and CDR2 is FYNNEI. The CDR3 contains 18 residues. CDR3 DNA: TGTGCCAGCAGTCGCCCGGGGGGGACAGAGAAAAGCAATCAGCCCCAGCATTTT. Protein product: CASSRPGGTEKSNQPQHF.

The rearrangement joins TRBV7-9 to TRBJ1-2, with TRBD1 as a possible D gene (5 bases). This CDR3 has 15 amino acids. Per the germline V gene, CDR1 is SEHNR and CDR2 is FQNEAQ (reference sequence). Trimming removed 2 bases at V and 2 bases at J, with 12 bases between. The CDR3 DNA sequence: TGTGCCAGCAGCTTACAAAGGGGCGCCAACTATGGCTACACCTTC. It encodes CASSLQRGANYGYTF.

For this clonotype: One junction end disagrees with the germline gene, perhaps due to a read error. V is TRBV7-8 and J is TRBJ1-1; no clear D. The CDR3 consists of 16 residues. CDR1 and CDR2 (germline): SGHVS, FQNEAQ. CDR3 nucleotide sequence: TGTGCCAGCAGCTTGACCGGGCCAGGAATGAACACTAAAGCTTTCTTT. This translates into CASSLTGPGMNTKAFF.

This clonotype was observed at least ten times. The chain uses TRBV12-3 or TRBV12-4 and TRBJ2-7; no definite D call. The CDR3 contains 14 residues. V lost 7 bases, J lost 6 bases, and 19 bases lay in between. The CDR3 is CASTISSARSEQYF. CDR3 nucleotide sequence: TGTGCCAGCACCATCTCTTCAGCGAGAAGCGAGCAGTACTTC.

This clonotype was picked up one time. V gene TRBV10-3 combines with J gene TRBJ1-1, with TRBD1 matching over 11 bases. CDR3 length: 18 residues. Trimming removed 2 bases from V and 0 bases from J; junction bases left unmatched: 8. Germline V gene data show CDR1 as ENHRY and CDR2 as SYGVKD. The CDR3 loop is CAISEAGQGGELNTEAFF. In nucleotides, the CDR3 is TGTGCCATCAGTGAGGCGGGACAGGGGGGTGAACTGAACACTGAAGCTTTCTTT.

The rearrangement uses TRBV7-2 and TRBJ2-5; D is perhaps TRBD1 (5 bases). Germline V gene sequence: CDR1 SGHTA, CDR2 FQGNSA. Trimming left V 5 bases short and J 4 bases short, with 20 bases between. CDR3 length: 16 amino acids. The CDR3 sequence: CASSPIGQGIGETQYF. In nucleotides, the CDR3 is TGTGCCAGCAGCCCTATTGGGCAGGGCATAGGAGAGACCCAGTACTTC.

The chain carries TRBV7-8 and TRBJ2-7, with 9 bases fitting TRBD1. V lost 1 base and J lost 4; bases outside the gene matches: 5. This CDR3 spans 15 amino acids. Germline loops: CDR1 SGHVS, CDR2 FQNEAQ. The CDR3: CASSLVEQGAYEQYF. DNA for the CDR3: TGTGCCAGCAGCTTAGTCGAACAGGGGGCTTACGAGCAGTACTTC.

With regard to this clonotype: A junction boundary mismatches the germline segment, possibly from a read error. The chain carries TRBV12-3 or TRBV12-4 and TRBJ2-7; TRBD1 agrees at 8 bases. This CDR3 has 17 residues. The CDR3 coding sequence is TGTGCCAGCAGTTTAAGTTTCGCCAGGGACAGGTCCTACAAGCAGTACTTC. Its translation is CASSLSFARDRSYKQYF.

The chain uses TRBV6-5 and TRBJ2-1; 8 bases fit TRBD2. Germline CDR1 is MNHEY and CDR2 is SVGAGI. Unmatched junction bases numbered 5, after V lost 5 bases and J lost 5 bases. The CDR3 is 14 amino acids. CDR3 amino acids: CASSGPGGHNEQFF. The CDR3 region has the DNA TGTGCCAGCAGTGGCCCGGGAGGGCACAATGAGCAGTTCTTC.

This chain joins TRBV9 and TRBJ1-6; the D gene is possibly TRBD1 (6 bases). Trimming took 7 bases from V and 6 from J, leaving 8 bases between them. This CDR3 contains 12 residues. Per the germline V gene, CDR1 is SGDLS and CDR2 is YYNGEE. The CDR3 here is CASQGFNSPLHF. In nucleotides, the CDR3 is TGTGCCAGCCAGGGGTTTAATTCACCCCTCCACTTT.